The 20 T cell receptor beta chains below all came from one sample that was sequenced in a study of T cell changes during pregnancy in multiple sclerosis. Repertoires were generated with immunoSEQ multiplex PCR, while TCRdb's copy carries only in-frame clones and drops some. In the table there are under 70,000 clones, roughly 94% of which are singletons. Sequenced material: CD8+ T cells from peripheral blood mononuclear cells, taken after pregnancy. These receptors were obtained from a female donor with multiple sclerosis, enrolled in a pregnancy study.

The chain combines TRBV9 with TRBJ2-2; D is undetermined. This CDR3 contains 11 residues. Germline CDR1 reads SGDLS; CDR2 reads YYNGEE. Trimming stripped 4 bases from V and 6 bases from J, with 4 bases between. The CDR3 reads CASSQAGELFF. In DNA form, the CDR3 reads TGTGCCAGCAGCCAGGCCGGGGAGCTGTTTTTT.

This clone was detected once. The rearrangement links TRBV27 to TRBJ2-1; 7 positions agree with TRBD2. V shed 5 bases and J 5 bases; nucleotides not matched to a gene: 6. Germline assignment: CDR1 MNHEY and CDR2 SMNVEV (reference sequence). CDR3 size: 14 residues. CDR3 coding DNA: TGTGCCAGCAGTCACAGAACTAGCGACAATGAGCAGTTCTTC. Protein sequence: CASSHRTSDNEQFF.

Here the CDR3 DNA reads TGTGCCAGCAGCTACGGAGACTACGAGCAGTACTTC. Its protein product is CASSYGDYEQYF. This rearrangement joins TRBV11-2 to TRBJ2-7; D gene unclear. Looked up from germline, CDR1 is SGHAT and CDR2 is FQNNGV. V was pared by 4 bases and J by 3 bases, with 7 bases between. The CDR3 covers 12 residues.

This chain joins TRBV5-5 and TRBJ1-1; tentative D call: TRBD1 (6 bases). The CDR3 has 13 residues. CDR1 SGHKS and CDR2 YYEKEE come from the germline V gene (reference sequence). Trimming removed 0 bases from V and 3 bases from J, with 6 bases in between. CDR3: CASSLGTDTEAFF. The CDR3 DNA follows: TGTGCCAGCAGCTTGGGGACAGACACTGAAGCTTTCTTT.

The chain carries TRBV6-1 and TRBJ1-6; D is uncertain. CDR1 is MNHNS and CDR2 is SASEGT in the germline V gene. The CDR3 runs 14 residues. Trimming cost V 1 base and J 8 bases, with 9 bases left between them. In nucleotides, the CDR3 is TGTGCCAGCAGTGAAGACCCAGCGGATTCACCCCTCCACTTT. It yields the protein CASSEDPADSPLHF.

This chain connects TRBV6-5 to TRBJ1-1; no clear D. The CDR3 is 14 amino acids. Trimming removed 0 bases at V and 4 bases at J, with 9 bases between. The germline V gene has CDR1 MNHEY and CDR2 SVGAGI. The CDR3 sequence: CASSYSVRGTEAFF. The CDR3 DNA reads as TGTGCCAGCAGTTACTCGGTCCGGGGCACTGAAGCTTTCTTT.

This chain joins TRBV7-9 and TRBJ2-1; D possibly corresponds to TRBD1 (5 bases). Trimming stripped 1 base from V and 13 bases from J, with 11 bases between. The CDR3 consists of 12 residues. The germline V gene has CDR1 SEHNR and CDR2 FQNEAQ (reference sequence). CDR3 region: CASSLVDRVQFF. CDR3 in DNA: TGTGCCAGCAGCTTAGTAGACAGAGTACAGTTCTTC.

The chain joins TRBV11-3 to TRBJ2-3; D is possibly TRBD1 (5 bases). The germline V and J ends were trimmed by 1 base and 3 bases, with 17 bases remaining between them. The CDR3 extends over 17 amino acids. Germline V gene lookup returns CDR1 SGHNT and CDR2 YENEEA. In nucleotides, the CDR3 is TGTGCCAGCAGCTTAGTAGGGCACATCAGGGTTACAGATACGCAGTATTTT. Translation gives CASSLVGHIRVTDTQYF.

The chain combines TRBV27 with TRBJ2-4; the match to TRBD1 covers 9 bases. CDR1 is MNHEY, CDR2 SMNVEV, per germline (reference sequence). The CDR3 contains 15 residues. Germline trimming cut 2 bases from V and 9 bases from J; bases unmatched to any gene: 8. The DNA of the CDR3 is TGTGCCAGCAGTTTAACGGGACAGGGATCTGGCATTCAGTACTTC. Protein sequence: CASSLTGQGSGIQYF.

The CDR3 protein is CASSGGQSHTEAFF. CDR3 in DNA: TGTGCCAGCAGCGGGGGACAGAGCCACACTGAAGCTTTCTTT. The rearrangement joins TRBV9 to TRBJ1-1, with 7 bases fitting TRBD1. This CDR3 is 14 amino acids long. With V trimmed by 3 bases and J by 3 bases, 5 bases remained unmatched. CDR1 is SGDLS and CDR2 is YYNGEE in the germline V gene.

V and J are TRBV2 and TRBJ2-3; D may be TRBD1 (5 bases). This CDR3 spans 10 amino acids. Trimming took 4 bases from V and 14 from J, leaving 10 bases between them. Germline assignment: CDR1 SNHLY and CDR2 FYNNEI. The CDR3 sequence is CASSGGRPYF. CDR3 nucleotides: TGTGCCAGCAGTGGGGGCAGGCCGTATTTT.

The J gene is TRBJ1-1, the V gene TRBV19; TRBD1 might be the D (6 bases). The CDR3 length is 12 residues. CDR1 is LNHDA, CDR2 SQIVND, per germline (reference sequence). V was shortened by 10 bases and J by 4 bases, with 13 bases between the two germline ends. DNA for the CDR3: TGTGCCACCTCCGTAGGGGGCACTGAAGCTTTCTTT. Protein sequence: CATSVGGTEAFF.

The CDR3, as DNA: TGTGCCAGCAGTATTACAGGGAGCTCTGGAAACACCATATATTTT. Translation: CASSITGSSGNTIYF. The J gene is TRBJ1-3, the V gene TRBV27; D may be TRBD1 (6 bases). CDR1 and CDR2 (germline): MNHEY, SMNVEV (reference sequence). The V end was cut by 5 bases, the J end by 0 bases, with 11 bases between. This CDR3 has 15 amino acids.

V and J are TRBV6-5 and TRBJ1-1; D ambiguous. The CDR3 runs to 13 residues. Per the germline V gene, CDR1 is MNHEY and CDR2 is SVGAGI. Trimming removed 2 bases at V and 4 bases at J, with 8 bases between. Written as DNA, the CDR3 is TGTGCCAGCAGTTACCCAGGTCTCACTGAAGCTTTCTTT. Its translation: CASSYPGLTEAFF.

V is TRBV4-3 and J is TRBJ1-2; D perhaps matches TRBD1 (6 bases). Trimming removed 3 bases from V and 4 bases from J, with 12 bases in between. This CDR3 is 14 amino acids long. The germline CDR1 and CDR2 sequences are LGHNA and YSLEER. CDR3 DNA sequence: TGCGCCAGCAGCCACGGGACCAGGGGCTATGGCTACACCTTC. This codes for CASSHGTRGYGYTF.

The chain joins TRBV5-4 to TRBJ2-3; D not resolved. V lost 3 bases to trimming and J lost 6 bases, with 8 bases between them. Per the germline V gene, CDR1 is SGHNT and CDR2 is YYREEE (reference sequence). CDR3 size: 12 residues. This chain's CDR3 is CASSSLGDTQYF. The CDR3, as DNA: TGTGCCAGCAGCTCCCTCGGGGATACGCAGTATTTT.

The CDR3 sequence: CASRLREGPYEQYF. The CDR3 coding sequence is TGCGCCAGCAGATTGCGGGAGGGCCCCTACGAGCAGTACTTC. J is TRBJ2-7 and V is TRBV5-1; the match to TRBD2 covers 9 bases. The CDR3 extends over 14 amino acids. The junction had 5 bases not matched to a gene; V was cut back by 5 bases and J by 2 bases. Germline V gene lookup returns CDR1 SGHRS and CDR2 YFSETQ.

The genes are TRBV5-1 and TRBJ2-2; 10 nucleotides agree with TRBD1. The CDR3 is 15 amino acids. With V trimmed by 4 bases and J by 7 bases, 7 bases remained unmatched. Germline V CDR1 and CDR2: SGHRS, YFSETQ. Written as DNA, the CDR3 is TGCGCCAGCAGCCACCGACAGGGGGCTAGCGGGGAGCTGTTTTTT. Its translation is CASSHRQGASGELFF.

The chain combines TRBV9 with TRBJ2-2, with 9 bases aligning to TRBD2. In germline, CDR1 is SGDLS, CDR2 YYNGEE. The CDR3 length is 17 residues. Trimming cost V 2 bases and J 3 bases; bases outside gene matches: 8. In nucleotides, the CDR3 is TGTGCCAGCAGCGTCCCTAGCGGGAAGGGAGACACCGGGGAGCTGTTTTTT. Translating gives CASSVPSGKGDTGELFF.

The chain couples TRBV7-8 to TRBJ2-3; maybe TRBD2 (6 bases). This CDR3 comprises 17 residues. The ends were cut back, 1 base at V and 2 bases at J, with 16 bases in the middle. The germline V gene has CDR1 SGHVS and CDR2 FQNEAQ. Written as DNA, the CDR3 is TGTGCCAGCAGCTTAGAGGTGGGACTTCTTACCACAGATACGCAGTATTTT. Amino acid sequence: CASSLEVGLLTTDTQYF.